This T cell receptor (beta chain) came from a study of T-cell reconstitution after alpha-beta-depleted transplantation in children (dated by TCRdb to about 2016). Looking at the study overall: Using TCR repertoire profiling, the study quantitatively followed how T-cell immune reconstitution unfolded in children after TCRalphabeta/CD19-depleted allogeneic hematopoietic cell transplantation.

In the paper's terms, the treatment or condition label means: allogeneic hematopoietic cell transplantation with graft depleted of TCRalphabeta T cells and CD19 B cells. TCRalphabeta/CD19-depleted allogeneic hematopoietic cell grafts were given to the transplant recipients, all of whom were children. In the germline V gene, CDR1 corresponds to SGDLS and CDR2 to YYNGEE. The CDR3 goes from the cysteine to the phenylalanine over 15 residues. Only the CDR3 region is kept as DNA, spanning 45 bases read in frame from base 1. V is trimmed back by 7 bases and J by 8 bases, and the junction contains 11 bases that no gene match accounts for. Overall study results and their limits: Over the following months the frequencies of hyperexpanded clones went down, and after one year T-cell counts and TCRbeta diversity were mostly credited to newly produced T cells. The apparently early alphabetaT-cell count recovery about two months after transplant was reportedly dependent on only several hundred rapidly expanded clones derived from non-depleted graft cells. In some patients, the high TCRbeta diversity seen at day 60 was put down to recipient T cells and intrathymic progenitors that had survived conditioning.

The library was obtained by PCR. TCRdb names Illumina HiSeq 2500 as the instrument used. Molecular barcoding was employed in the preparation of TCR libraries, with unique molecular identifiers being used to normalize TCRbeta repertoire quantification. TCRdb reprocessing: public reads trimmed at Q25 with fastp, clones called with MiXCR, in-frame beta chains kept. Rows are unified per CDR3 protein, each entry keeping the most common DNA and genes. The sample includes about 110,000 distinct CDR3 sequences, with about 6.5% observed a single time. The ten largest clonotypes hold roughly 24% of the sample. As for this clonotype: The clone's antigen remains unknown. Per-nucleotide qualities are absent, and no much larger clonotype sits a single base away.

The sequence was collected from a male patient aged 2-9 years who had a stem cell transplant for acute lymphoblastic leukemia, so the T cells may come from the graft donor. The sample consisted of PBMCs, mostly from graft donor cells, taken 360 days after TCRalphabeta/CD19-depleted stem cell transplant. The sequence links TRBV9 to TRBJ1-6, with TRBD1 matching 8 junction bases. The nucleotide sequence is given as TGTGCCAGCGGTCCTGGGACAGGCCTGGATTCACCCCTCCACTTT. The encoded protein is CASGPGTGLDSPLHF.